Below, 9 T cell receptor beta chains from the same sample are listed, as sequenced in a study of T cells in Graves' hyperthyroidism and ophthalmopathy. RNA transcripts yielded amplified TCR beta CDR3 regions. Primed by the HTBI set, a first-round RT-PCR was run on the TCR CDR3. TCRdb processed the multiplex PCR reads anew with MiXCR; each CDR3 protein has one entry. The table shows some 350,000 distinct CDR3 sequences, with around 15% occurring only once. The sequenced material came from blood. The origin of the receptors is a woman in her fifties or sixties with Graves' ophthalmopathy.

Ten or more counts support this clonotype. The chain joins TRBV7-9 to TRBJ2-1; D is uncertain. The ends were cut back, 7 bases at V and 2 bases at J, with 9 bases in the middle. CDR1 and CDR2 from the germline V gene are SEHNR and FQNEAQ (reference sequence). The CDR3 spans 13 residues. The CDR3 reads CASTPPTYNEQFF. The CDR3 coding sequence is TGTGCCAGCACCCCCCCAACCTACAATGAGCAGTTCTTC.

In this sample, this clonotype turned up a few times. V usage is TRBV7-3 and J usage is TRBJ2-3; a possible D gene is TRBD2 (6 bases). Germline CDR1 is SGHTA and CDR2 is FQGTGA. V was trimmed by 5 bases and J by 4 bases, leaving 16 bases between them. The CDR3 contains 15 residues. The CDR3 loop reads CASSTTLAEADTQYF. DNA for the CDR3: TGTGCCAGCAGCACCACATTAGCGGAAGCAGATACGCAGTATTTT. Full variable domain (rest looked up from reference TRBV7-3 and TRBJ2-3): GAGVSQTPSNKVTEKGKYVELRCDPISGHTALYWYRQSLGQGPEFLIYFQGTGAADDSGLPNDRFFAVRPEGSVSTLKIQRTERGDSAVYLCASSTTLAEADTQYFGPGTRLTVL.

The chain links TRBV5-1 to TRBJ1-5; D is possibly TRBD1 (6 bases). V lost 4 bases and J lost 0, with 11 bases in between. The CDR3 spans 15 residues. Germline lookup yields CDR1 SGHRS and CDR2 YFSETQ. The CDR3 sequence: CASSLEGVSNQPQHF. DNA for the CDR3: TGCGCCAGCAGCCTCGAGGGGGTTAGCAATCAGCCCCAGCATTTT.

Regarding this clonotype: This may arise from a read error, as a much more abundant clone is one base away. The chain couples TRBV3-1 to TRBJ2-1; 9 bases align to TRBD2. This CDR3 is 16 amino acids long. Germline CDR1 is LGHDT and CDR2 is YNNKEL (reference sequence). The CDR3 protein is CASSQRAGGGTNEQLF. In DNA form, the CDR3 reads TGTGCCAGCAGCCAGCGAGCGGGAGGTGGAACCAATGAGCAGCTCTTC.

This clonotype was seen once. This chain uses TRBV28 with TRBJ2-7; 8 bases line up with TRBD2. Per germline, CDR1 MDHEN and CDR2 SYDVKM. Unmatched junction bases numbered 13, after V lost 5 bases and J lost 1 base. The CDR3 extends over 17 amino acids. The chain's CDR3 is CASSPPGLAGTSYEQYF. The CDR3 DNA is TGTGCCAGCAGTCCCCCAGGACTAGCCGGAACTTCCTACGAGCAGTACTTC.

This chain joins TRBV18 and TRBJ2-5; TRBD1 agrees at 7 bases. CDR1 is KGHSH, CDR2 LQKENI, per germline. With 4 bases clipped from V and 3 bases from J, the junction kept 11 bases outside the gene matches. The CDR3 covers 16 residues. The DNA for the CDR3 is TGTGCCAGCTCACAAAACCCGACAGGGTCGGAAGAGACCCAGTACTTC. It is translated as CASSQNPTGSEETQYF.

This clonotype showed up many times. The gene calls are TRBV12-3 or TRBV12-4 and TRBJ2-5; no firm D call. The V gene lost 5 bases and the J gene lost 5 bases, with 9 bases spanning the gap. This CDR3 region has 12 residues. The CDR3 DNA follows: TGTGCCAGCAGTGATCAAGGGGAGACCCAGTACTTC. Its protein product is CASSDQGETQYF.

Only a few counts were recorded for this clonotype. V is TRBV6-1 and J is TRBJ2-6, with D possibly called TRBD1 or TRBD2 (5 bases each). This CDR3 is built from 17 residues. Trimming removed 7 bases at V and 4 bases at J, with 20 bases between. From germline, CDR1 is MNHNS and CDR2 SASEGT. The CDR3: CASNPGRLGAGANVLTF. The CDR3 DNA follows: TGTGCCAGCAACCCGGGGCGGTTAGGGGCCGGGGCCAACGTCCTGACTTTC.

At least ten counts were recorded for this clonotype. V usage is TRBV20-1 and J usage is TRBJ2-3; 13 nucleotides line up with TRBD2. Trimming cost V 5 bases and J 3 bases; bases outside gene matches: 14. The CDR3 loop spans 18 amino acids. Germline V gene data show CDR1 as DFQATT and CDR2 as SNEGSKA (reference sequence). CDR3 in amino acids: CSAGPGLAGLLGTDTQYF. DNA of the CDR3: TGCAGTGCTGGACCGGGACTAGCGGGGTTATTAGGTACAGATACGCAGTATTTT.